The rows below give T cell receptor beta chains drawn from one sample of a study of blood T cell repertoires in COVID-19. Assay used: immunoSEQ multiplex PCR; TCRdb lists only in-frame clones, some missing. The data contain roughly 60,000 clones, around 90% of them singletons. What was sequenced was peripheral blood. The source is a woman older than 75 with active COVID-19. Each CDR3 is given with its conserved first and last residue. Fields, in order: D gene, J gene, clone size, V gene, CDR3 DNA, CDR3 protein. D genes are given only for firm matches. Clone sizes are given selectively: once, few, many, or a class where the clone is expanded.

- | TRBJ2-1 | - | TRBV9 | TGTGCCAGCAGCCCTACGAGAGACTCCTACAATGAGCAGTTCTTC | CASSPTRDSYNEQFF
- | TRBJ2-2 | - | TRBV5-4 | TGTGCCAGCAGCTTGGATAGCGGAGCGAACACCGGGGAGCTGTTTTTT | CASSLDSGANTGELFF
TRBD1 | TRBJ1-5 | - | TRBV12-3/TRBV12-4 | TGTGCCAGCAGTTTGACAGGGGGTCAGCCCCAGCATTTT | CASSLTGGQPQHF
TRBD2 | TRBJ2-3 | - | TRBV4-1 | TGCGCCAGCAGCCAAGGAGGGTGGGCGGGAGAGCGGACAGATACGCAGTATTTT | CASSQGGWAGERTDTQYF
- | TRBJ1-1 | - | TRBV6-5 | TGTGCCAGCAGTTCAACAGGGAGGGCTGAAGCTTTCTTT | CASSSTGRAEAFF
- | TRBJ2-1 | - | TRBV7-9 | TGTGCCAGCAGCTCCCGTCCGGGGGATCGTGAGCAGTTCTTC | CASSSRPGDREQFF
TRBD2 | TRBJ2-2 | - | TRBV7-2 | TGTGCCAGCCAAACTAGCGGGTCCACCGGGGAGCTGTTTTTT | CASQTSGSTGELFF
TRBD2 | TRBJ2-1 | few | TRBV19 | TGTGCCAGTAGTACCCCTTCAAGACTAGCGGGAGGACGCTCCTACAATGAGCAGTTCTTC | CASSTPSRLAGGRSYNEQFF
- | TRBJ1-1 | - | TRBV6-2/TRBV6-3 | TGTGCCAGCAGTTACACGCGGGGGACTGAAGCTTTCTTT | CASSYTRGTEAFF
- | TRBJ2-4 | - | TRBV5-1 | TGCGCCAGCAGTCCAGGGCCTATCAGGAGCAAAAACATTCAGTACTTC | CASSPGPIRSKNIQYF
TRBD2 | TRBJ2-1 | - | TRBV10-1 | TGCGCCAGCAGTTTAGCGGGGGGATACAATGAGCAGTTCTTC | CASSLAGGYNEQFF
- | TRBJ2-6 | - | TRBV5-4 | TGTGCCAGCAGCTTGGACCAGTCTGGGGCCAACGTCCTGACTTTC | CASSLDQSGANVLTF
TRBD2 | TRBJ2-5 | once | TRBV18 | TGTGCCAGCTCACCGCTTTCGGGGACTAGCGGGATTGGGGAGACCCAGTACTTC | CASSPLSGTSGIGETQYF
- | TRBJ2-2 | few | TRBV7-7 | TGTGCTAGCAAGACTGGGTTGGACACCGGGGAGCTGTTTTTT | CASKTGLDTGELFF
- | TRBJ1-1 | - | TRBV19 | TGTGCCAGTAGCATGGACGCCGGGGGGACTGAAGCTTTCTTT | CASSMDAGGTEAFF
- | TRBJ1-4 | - | TRBV2 | TGTGCCAGCAAATTGTCGGACAACCGGGAAAAACTGTTTTTT | CASKLSDNREKLFF
- | TRBJ2-2 | few | TRBV19 | TGTGCCAGTAGTATACAGGGGATCGGGGAGCTGTTTTTT | CASSIQGIGELFF
- | TRBJ2-5 | - | TRBV12-3/TRBV12-4 | TGTGCCAGCAGCCGACAGGTCCAAGAGACCCAGTACTTC | CASSRQVQETQYF
- | TRBJ2-6 | - | TRBV12-3/TRBV12-4 | TGTGCCAGCAGGGCCTTTGGGGCCAACGTCCTGACTTTC | CASRAFGANVLTF
- | TRBJ1-2 | - | TRBV19 | TGTGCCGTGACCCGGGGGGTAGGTGGCTACACCTTC | CAVTRGVGGYTF
TRBD2 | TRBJ2-3 | - | TRBV3-1/TRBV3-2 | TGTGCCAGCAGCCAAGTAAGCGGGGGGGCCGGGGATACGCAGTATTTT | CASSQVSGGAGDTQYF
- | TRBJ1-4 | - | TRBV30 | TGTGCCTGGACGAGGGGAGGATTTGTGGCCGTTAATGAAAAACTGTTTTTT | CAWTRGGFVAVNEKLFF
- | TRBJ1-2 | - | TRBV5-1 | TGCGCCAGCAGCTTGGGGGGCGGTGGCTACACCTTC | CASSLGGGGYTF
- | TRBJ2-7 | once | TRBV7-2 | TGTGCCAGCAGCCCTCGCTCAGGGTCGGACTACGAGCAGTACTTC | CASSPRSGSDYEQYF
TRBD2 | TRBJ2-5 | - | TRBV2 | TGTGCCAGCAGTGAAGCTAAGGGACTAGCGGTAGAGACCCAGTACTTC | CASSEAKGLAVETQYF
TRBD1 | TRBJ2-5 | - | TRBV29-1 | TGCAGCGTTGTCGAGGCAGGGGGTAAACAGACCCAGTACTTC | CSVVEAGGKQTQYF
TRBD2 | TRBJ2-5 | - | TRBV7-2 | TGTGCCAGCAGCTTAGGCGGGCTAGCGGGGGAGACCCAGTACTTC | CASSLGGLAGETQYF
TRBD2 | TRBJ2-1 | - | TRBV19 | TGTGCCAGTAGTATAGTCCTAGCGGAGGGGAATGAGCAGTTCTTC | CASSIVLAEGNEQFF
TRBD2 | TRBJ2-4 | - | TRBV3-1/TRBV3-2 | TGTGCCAGCAGTCAGGGAGCGGGAATAGCCAAAAACATTCAGTACTTC | CASSQGAGIAKNIQYF
- | TRBJ1-2 | - | TRBV6-5 | TGTGCCAGCTTAGTCTCCTCCGTCTATGGCTACACCTTC | CASLVSSVYGYTF
- | TRBJ2-3 | once | TRBV6-5 | TGTGCCAGCAGGGCCGAATGGGGGCTTGCAGATACGCAGTATTTT | CASRAEWGLADTQYF
TRBD1 | TRBJ1-5 | - | TRBV28 | TGTGCCAGCGGACAGGGTTCCCTATTTAATCAGCCCCAGCATTTT | CASGQGSLFNQPQHF
- | TRBJ1-4 | - | TRBV28 | TGTGCCAGCAGTTCCCAGGGTGCAACTAATGAAAAACTGTTTTTT | CASSSQGATNEKLFF
TRBD1 | TRBJ2-3 | - | TRBV10-3 | TGTGCCATCAGTGGGACAGGGGTAGATACGCAGTATTTT | CAISGTGVDTQYF
- | TRBJ1-2 | - | TRBV28 | TGTGCCATCAGGACAACGACTAACTATGGCTACACCTTC | CAIRTTTNYGYTF
TRBD1 | TRBJ2-6 | - | TRBV19 | TGTGCCAGTAGCCGACAGGGGGCGGGGGCCAACGTCCTGACTTTC | CASSRQGAGANVLTF
TRBD2 | TRBJ2-2 | - | TRBV6-6 | TGTGCCAGCAGAGGAAGCGGGGAGAGCACCGGGGAGCTGTTTTTT | CASRGSGESTGELFF
- | TRBJ1-5 | few | TRBV7-2 | TGTGCCAGCAGCTTAGCCCCCCGAAGGGGGAGAAGCAATCAGCCCCAGCATTTT | CASSLAPRRGRSNQPQHF
TRBD1 | TRBJ2-1 | - | TRBV18 | TGTGCCAGCTCACCATCGTCGACAGGGAGTTTCAATGAGCAGTTCTTC | CASSPSSTGSFNEQFF
TRBD2 | TRBJ2-7 | - | TRBV5-1 | TGCGCCAGCAGCTTGATGGGCGGGAGCTACGAGCAGTACTTC | CASSLMGGSYEQYF
- | TRBJ1-2 | - | TRBV5-5 | TGTGCCAGCAGCTTGGCTTTCAGGGACAAAAACTATGGCTACACCTTC | CASSLAFRDKNYGYTF
TRBD2 | TRBJ2-3 | - | TRBV27 | TGTGCCAGCAGTCCGTCAGCGGGAGGGCCGGGGGATACGCAGTATTTT | CASSPSAGGPGDTQYF
- | TRBJ1-2 | - | TRBV24-1 | TGTGCCACCAGTGATGCAAGGGGGGGGGACTATGGCTACACCTTC | CATSDARGGDYGYTF
- | TRBJ2-3 | - | TRBV11-2 | TGTGCCAGCAGCTTAGTCTTAGCCCGTTCGCCCGGTGGTACGCAGTATTTT | CASSLVLARSPGGTQYF
- | TRBJ2-4 | - | TRBV28 | TGTGCCAGCAGTTTACCGCAGGGTGCCAAAAACATTCAGTACTTC | CASSLPQGAKNIQYF
- | TRBJ1-5 | - | TRBV3-1/TRBV3-2 | TGTGCCAGCAGCCAAGGTACCGGGGAAGGTCAGCCCCAGCATTTT | CASSQGTGEGQPQHF
TRBD1 | TRBJ2-5 | - | TRBV5-4 | TGTGCCAGCAGCTTGGTGGGACAGGGGCCGGAGACCCAGTACTTC | CASSLVGQGPETQYF
TRBD2 | TRBJ2-6 | - | TRBV5-4 | TGTGCCAGCAGGCCCCGGGGGGGTGGGGCCAACGTCCTGACTTTC | CASRPRGGGANVLTF
TRBD1 | TRBJ2-5 | once | TRBV29-1 | TGCAGCGGCGGACAGGGCCGGATGATTGGGAGGCAAGAGACCCAGTACTTC | CSGGQGRMIGRQETQYF
- | TRBJ2-1 | - | TRBV28 | TGTGCCAGCAGTTTTCTCGGTGAGCAGTTCTTC | CASSFLGEQFF
- | TRBJ2-7 | - | TRBV29-1 | TGCAGCGTCCTTGCCTACGAGCAGTACTTC | CSVLAYEQYF
TRBD2 | TRBJ2-5 | - | TRBV7-8 | TGTGCCAGCAGCCCGACGGGAGGGGGAATCGAGACCCAGTACTTC | CASSPTGGGIETQYF
TRBD2 | TRBJ2-2 | - | TRBV20-1 | TGCAGTGCTAGTGTAGCGGGAGACGGGGAGCTGTTTTTT | CSASVAGDGELFF
- | TRBJ1-2 | - | TRBV7-8 | TGTGCCAGCAGCTTAGACAGCAACTATGGCTACACCTTC | CASSLDSNYGYTF
- | TRBJ1-2 | few | TRBV5-4 | TGTGCCAGCAGCTTGGACAGGTTAGACTATGGCTACACCTTC | CASSLDRLDYGYTF
TRBD2 | TRBJ2-5 | - | TRBV2 | TGTGCCAGCAGCGTACTAGCGGGAGGGGAGACCCAGTACTTC | CASSVLAGGETQYF
- | TRBJ1-2 | few | TRBV2 | TGTGCCAGCAGTGTTGGCAGGGCTAACTATGGCTACACCTTC | CASSVGRANYGYTF
- | TRBJ1-5 | - | TRBV6-5 | TGTGCCAGCAGATTACGGTACAATCAGCCCCAGCATTTT | CASRLRYNQPQHF